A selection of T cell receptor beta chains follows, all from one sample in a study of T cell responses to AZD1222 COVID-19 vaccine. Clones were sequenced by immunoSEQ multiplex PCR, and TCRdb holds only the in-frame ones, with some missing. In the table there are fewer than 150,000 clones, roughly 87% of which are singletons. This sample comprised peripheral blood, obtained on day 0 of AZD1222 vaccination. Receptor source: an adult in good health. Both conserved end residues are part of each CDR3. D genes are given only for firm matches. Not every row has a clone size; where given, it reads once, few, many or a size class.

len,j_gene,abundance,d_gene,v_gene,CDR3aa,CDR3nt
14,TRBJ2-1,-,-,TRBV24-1,CATRPGLGYNEQFF,TGTGCCACCAGACCGGGACTGGGATACAATGAGCAGTTCTTC
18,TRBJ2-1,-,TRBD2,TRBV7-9,CASSSIKLAGGADDEQFF,TGTGCCAGCAGCTCGATCAAACTAGCGGGGGGTGCTGACGATGAGCAGTTCTTC
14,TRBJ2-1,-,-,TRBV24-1,CATSDLFRDNEQFF,TGTGCCACCAGTGATTTGTTCCGGGACAATGAGCAGTTCTTC
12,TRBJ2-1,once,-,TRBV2,CASKDRGPEQFF,TGTGCCAGCAAGGACAGAGGCCCGGAGCAGTTCTTC
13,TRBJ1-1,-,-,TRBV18,CASSPGRNTEAFF,TGTGCCAGCTCACCGGGCAGAAACACTGAAGCTTTCTTT
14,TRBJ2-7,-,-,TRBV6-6,CASSEGAPSYEQYF,TGTGCCAGCAGCGAAGGAGCCCCCTCCTACGAGCAGTACTTC
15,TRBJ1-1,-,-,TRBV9,CASSRLEGMNTEAFF,TGTGCCAGCAGTCGTCTTGAGGGGATGAACACTGAAGCTTTCTTT
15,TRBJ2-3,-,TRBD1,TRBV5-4,CASSQKQGAGDTQYF,TGTGCCAGCAGCCAAAAGCAGGGGGCTGGAGATACGCAGTATTTT
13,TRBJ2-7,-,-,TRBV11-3,CASSLDLDDEQYF,TGTGCCAGCAGCTTAGATCTGGATGACGAGCAGTACTTC
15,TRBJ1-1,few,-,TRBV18,CASSPPGLDNTEAFF,TGTGCCAGCTCACCGCCCGGGCTGGACAACACTGAAGCTTTCTTT
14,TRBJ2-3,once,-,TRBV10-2,CASSPHSYTDTQYF,TGCGCCAGTTCTCCACACTCCTACACAGATACGCAGTATTTT
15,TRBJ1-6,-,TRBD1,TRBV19,CASRTRQGKNSPLHF,TGTGCCAGTAGAACTAGACAGGGGAAGAATTCACCCCTCCACTTT
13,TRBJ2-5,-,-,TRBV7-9,CASSFASSETQYF,TGTGCCAGCAGCTTCGCTAGCTCGGAGACCCAGTACTTC
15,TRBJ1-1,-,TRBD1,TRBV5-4,CASSLSTGGYSEAFF,TGTGCCAGCAGCTTATCGACAGGGGGTTACTCTGAAGCTTTCTTT
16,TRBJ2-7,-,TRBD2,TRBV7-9,CASSLVIAGGSYEQYF,TGTGCCAGCAGCTTAGTAATAGCGGGAGGATCCTACGAGCAGTACTTC
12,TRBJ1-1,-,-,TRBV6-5,CASSVKNTEAFF,TGTGCCAGCAGCGTAAAGAACACTGAAGCTTTCTTT
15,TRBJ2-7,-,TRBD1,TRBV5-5,CASSLTPGQGVEQYF,TGTGCCAGCAGCTTGACCCCGGGACAGGGTGTCGAGCAGTACTTC
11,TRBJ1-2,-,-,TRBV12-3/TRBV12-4,CASSLVSGYTF,TGTGCCAGCAGTTTGGTTAGCGGCTACACCTTC
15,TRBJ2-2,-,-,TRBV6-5,CATPRGGAGTGELFF,TGTGCCACGCCCCGAGGGGGCGCGGGGACCGGGGAGCTGTTTTTT
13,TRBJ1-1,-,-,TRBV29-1,CSVMGGIYTEAFF,TGCAGCGTGATGGGGGGGATTTACACTGAAGCTTTCTTT
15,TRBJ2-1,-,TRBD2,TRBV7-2,CASSLPGLAWNEQFF,TGTGCCAGCAGTCTACCGGGACTAGCTTGGAATGAGCAGTTCTTC
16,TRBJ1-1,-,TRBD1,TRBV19,CASSTGQGTGRTEAFF,TGTGCCAGTAGTACCGGACAGGGGACAGGGCGCACTGAAGCTTTCTTT